The source of this T cell receptor (beta chain) is a study of cytomegalovirus exposure and HLA in healthy donors. Study summary: T cells numbering about 180 million yielded some 120 million unique TCR beta sequences in an earlier analysis. Study-level results: Presence/absence comparisons presumed near-even sequencing depth among donors.

About this clone itself: Its antigen is undetermined.

PCR primers comprised 60 Vbeta and 13 Jbeta primers. Sequencing used immunoSEQ multiplex PCR; TCRdb keeps in-frame clones, though not all of them. The sample records over 100,000 clones, 55% to 80% being singletons. CDR1 and CDR2 from the germline V gene are SNHLY and FYNNEI. V lost 2 bases and J lost 7, with 12 bases in between. The CDR3 spans 15 residues. Unrecorded immune exposures were likely, despite nominal health at sampling. What was sequenced was PBMCs. The rearrangement uses TRBV2 and TRBJ1-6; no reliable D call. The TCR was taken from a woman aged 40 to 50 in good health and CMV-seronegative. The CDR3 reads CASSELARGNSPLHF. The CDR3 DNA reads TGTGCCAGCAGTGAATTGGCGCGAGGAAATTCACCCCTCCACTTT.